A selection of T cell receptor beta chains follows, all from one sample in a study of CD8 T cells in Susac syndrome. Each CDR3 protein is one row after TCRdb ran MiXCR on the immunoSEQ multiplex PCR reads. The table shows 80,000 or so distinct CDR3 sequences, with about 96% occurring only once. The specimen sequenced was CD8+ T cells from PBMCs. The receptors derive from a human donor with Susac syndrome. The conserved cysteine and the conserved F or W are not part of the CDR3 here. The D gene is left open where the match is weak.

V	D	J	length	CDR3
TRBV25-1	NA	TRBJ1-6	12	ASSGGRNNSPLH
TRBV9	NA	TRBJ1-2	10	ASKHGRDGYT
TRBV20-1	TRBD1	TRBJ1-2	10	RRDREDYGYT
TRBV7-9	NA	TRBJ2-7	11	ASSLGGSHEQY
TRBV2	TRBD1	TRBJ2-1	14	ASSERQGFSYNEQF
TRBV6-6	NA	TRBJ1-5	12	ASSDRGNNQPQH
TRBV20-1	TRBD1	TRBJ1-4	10	SALDRDEKLF
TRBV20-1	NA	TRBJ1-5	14	SAQGWMPYSNQPQH
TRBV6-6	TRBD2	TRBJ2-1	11	ASSFSGGDEQF
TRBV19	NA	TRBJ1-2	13	ASTTPRDGIYGYT
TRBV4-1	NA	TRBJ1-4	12	ASRGEGVGEKLF
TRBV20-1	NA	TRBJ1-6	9	SARGRRALH
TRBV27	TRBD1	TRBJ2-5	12	ASSLHRGEETQY
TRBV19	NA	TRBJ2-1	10	ASSILDNEQF
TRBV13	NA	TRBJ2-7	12	ASSFNGKAYEQY
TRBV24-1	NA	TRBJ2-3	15	ATSDVGVGASTDTQY
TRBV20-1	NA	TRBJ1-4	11	SASVSTNEKLF